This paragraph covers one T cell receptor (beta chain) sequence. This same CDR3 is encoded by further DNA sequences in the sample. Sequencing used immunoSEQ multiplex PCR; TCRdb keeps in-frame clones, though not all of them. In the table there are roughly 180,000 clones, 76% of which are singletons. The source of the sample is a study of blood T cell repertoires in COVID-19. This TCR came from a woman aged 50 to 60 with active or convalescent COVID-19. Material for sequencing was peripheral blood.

The CDR3 region is CASSSPGQGTEAFF. CDR3 coding DNA: TGTGCCAGCAGCTCACCGGGACAGGGGACTGAAGCTTTCTTT. The rearrangement uses TRBV7-9 and TRBJ1-1; 10 nucleotides match TRBD1. This CDR3 has 14 amino acids. Trimming cost V 4 bases and J 5 bases; bases outside gene matches: 4. Germline values: CDR1 SEHNR, CDR2 FQNEAQ (reference sequence).